This T cell receptor (beta chain) was sequenced during a study of early T cells in non-severe SARS-CoV-2 infection (dated by TCRdb to 2020 to 2022). General notes on the study: Because TCR sequencing was done on bulk RNA from unsorted whole blood, the alpha and beta chains could not be paired.

Set within a cohort of healthcare workers in London, UK, this nested case-control study involved weekly PCR testing of nasopharyngeal swabs along with blood sampling. Healthcare workers were enrolled in the week of the UK lockdown, from 23 to 31 March 2020, and were followed every week for up to about 16 weeks. This clonotype occurred a few times. This receptor's antigen is unknown. Qualities for individual bases were not recorded, and no much larger clone is one base off. Library preparation was by 5' RACE. Sequencer: NextSeq 500. To correct for sequencing error and PCR bias, the TCR library protocol tagged individual cDNA molecules with unique molecular identifiers. Sequencing covered both TCR alpha and beta chains, and within each sample the abundances of alpha and beta sequences were tightly co-correlated. In the source study's methods: Decombinator V4 was used to annotate TCR sequences for V gene, J gene and CDR3. TCRs were defined as expanded if a significant change between any two time points was detected under a Poisson model with p below 0.0001. Abundances of TCRs were expressed as counts per million after normalisation to the total number of TCRs sequenced in each sample. MAIT TCRs were defined by TRAV1-2 paired with TRAJ12, TRAJ20 or TRAJ33, and iNKT TCRs by TRAV10 paired with TRAJ18. A search of VDJdb, accessed on 1 November 2021, was run for TCRs annotated to CMV, EBV and SARS-CoV-2, with TCRs annotated for multiple antigens excluded. The raw public data were reprocessed by TCRdb itself: fastp quality trimming at Q25, MiXCR clonotype calling, in-frame beta chains only. Each CDR3 protein gets just one entry, which takes the most common genes and DNA from the rows behind it. The V and J calls were determined by TCRdb, not by the authors. Across this sample there are 88,000 or so distinct CDR3 sequences, with 14% to 15% seen only once. The ten top clones hold 4.5% to 7% of the sample.

The germline ends are 11 bases apart after V is trimmed by 8 bases and J by 0 bases. Counted from cysteine to phenylalanine, this CDR3 has 15 amino acids. Only the CDR3 DNA stays, 45 bases, in frame from base 1. Summary of the overall study and its limitations: VDJdb matching was skewed toward anti-spike CD8 responses, so virus-specific expansions were likely underestimated and private and CD4 specificities were missed.

This receptor was identified in an adult who was a healthcare worker with PCR-confirmed SARS-CoV-2 infection or an uninfected control (not recorded which). The chain links TRBV12-3 or TRBV12-4 with TRBJ1-6; a tentative D match to TRBD1 spans 6 bases. Specimen: whole blood. This receptor has the CDR3 CASGGGASYNSPLHF. Here is the DNA: TGTGCCAGCGGGGGGGGCGCCTCCTATAATTCACCCCTCCACTTT.